This note documents a single T cell receptor (beta chain) sequence. Its antigen is still unknown. This specimen belongs to a study of blood T cell dynamics during melanoma immunotherapy. About the research overall: Metastatic melanoma patients received first-line pembrolizumab or nivolumab plus ipilimumab. Study results and limitations: Whether repertoire-driving clones were melanoma-specific could not be determined.

Germline assignment: CDR1 MDHEN and CDR2 SYDVKM. Trimming removed 9 bases from V and 3 bases from J, with 12 bases in between. This CDR3 has 12 residues. Every bulk PBMC sample received the same 350 ng of DNA. Data came from immunoSEQ multiplex PCR; TCRdb stores just in-frame clones and leaves some out. The sample shows tens of thousands of clones, around 88% of them seen only once. Indicated time point: pre-treatment baseline. No patient had earlier systemic cancer treatment, concurrent immunosuppressants, or another active cancer. The receptor's source is a human donor with melanoma. The sequencing here drew on blood, taken from a patient treated with checkpoint blockade. The chain carries TRBV28 and TRBJ2-7; D unresolved. CDR3 residues: CASAVPGYEQYF. The CDR3 DNA sequence: TGTGCCAGTGCGGTCCCGGGCTACGAGCAGTACTTC.